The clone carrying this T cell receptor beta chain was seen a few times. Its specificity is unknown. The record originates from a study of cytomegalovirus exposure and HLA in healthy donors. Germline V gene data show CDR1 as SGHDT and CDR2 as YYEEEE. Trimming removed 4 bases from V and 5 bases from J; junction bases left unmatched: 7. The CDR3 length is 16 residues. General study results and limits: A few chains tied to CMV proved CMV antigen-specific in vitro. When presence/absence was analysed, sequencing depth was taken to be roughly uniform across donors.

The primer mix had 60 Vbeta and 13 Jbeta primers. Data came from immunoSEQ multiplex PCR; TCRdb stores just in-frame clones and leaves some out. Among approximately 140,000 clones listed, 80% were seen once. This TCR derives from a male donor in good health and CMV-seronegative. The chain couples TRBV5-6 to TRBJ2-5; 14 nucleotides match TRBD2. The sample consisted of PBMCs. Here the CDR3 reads CASSPKTSGGAETQYF. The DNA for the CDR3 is TGTGCCAGCAGCCCCAAGACTAGCGGGGGGGCTGAGACCCAGTACTTC.